The 28 T cell receptor beta chains presented below share a single source sample, sequenced in a study of cytomegalovirus exposure and HLA in healthy donors. Use of 60 Vbeta and 13 Jbeta primers characterized the PCR. Only in-frame clones appear in the TCRdb table, and some are missing; sequencing was by immunoSEQ multiplex PCR. Among 100,000 to 120,000 clones listed, around three quarters were seen once. The sequenced sample consisted of PBMCs. Every receptor here comes from a woman between 25 and 40 years old in good health and CMV-seronegative.

This rearrangement joins TRBV28 to TRBJ2-5, with D maybe TRBD1 (5 bases). In germline, CDR1 is MDHEN, CDR2 SYDVKM. Deletions cut 8 bases from V and 5 bases from J, with 15 bases between. The length of the CDR3 is 13 residues. This CDR3 reads CASRSPDKETQYF. CDR3 sequence (DNA): TGTGCCAGCCGGTCACCGGACAAGGAGACCCAGTACTTC.

The chain employs TRBV27 and TRBJ2-7; 8 bases are shared with TRBD2. The CDR3 runs to 15 residues. With 1 base clipped from V and 6 bases from J, the junction kept 8 bases outside the gene matches. CDR1 and CDR2 from the germline V gene are MNHEY and SMNVEV (reference sequence). Here the CDR3 reads CASSLFGGGGSEQYF. The DNA for the CDR3 is TGTGCCAGCAGTTTATTCGGCGGCGGGGGGAGCGAGCAGTACTTC.

This clone has just a few counts. This chain connects TRBV6-6 to TRBJ1-5; perhaps TRBD1 as D (6 bases). The CDR3 runs to 15 residues. The V end lost 6 bases, the J end lost 1 base, and 13 bases lay between the germline ends. Germline V gene data show CDR1 as MNHNY and CDR2 as SVGAGI (reference sequence). The CDR3 region is CASRYDGQSNQPQHF. CDR3 nucleotides: TGTGCCAGCAGGTATGATGGACAGAGCAATCAGCCCCAGCATTTT.

The V and J genes are TRBV10-3 and TRBJ1-4; 9 bases are a match to TRBD1. The CDR3 is 15 amino acids. V was clipped by 2 bases and J by 7 bases; unmatched bases: 5. Germline assignment: CDR1 ENHRY and CDR2 SYGVKD. The CDR3 sequence is CAISEGTGRGEKLFF. CDR3 nucleotides: TGTGCCATCAGTGAGGGGACAGGGAGGGGTGAAAAACTGTTTTTT.

The chain joins TRBV7-2 to TRBJ2-3; 7 positions match TRBD2. Trimming at V came to 0 bases and at J to 4 bases, leaving 4 bases not matched to a gene. The CDR3 runs to 15 residues. CDR1 is SGHTA, CDR2 FQGNSA, per germline. CDR3 DNA sequence: TGTGCCAGCAGCTTAGCGGGAGGGCCTCCAGATACGCAGTATTTT. This sequence encodes CASSLAGGPPDTQYF.

Points on this clone: An end of the junction does not agree with germline; a read error may underlie this. The rearrangement uses TRBV29-1 and TRBJ1-2; TRBD1 might be the D (6 bases). Germline V gives CDR1 SQVTM, CDR2 ANQGSEA. This CDR3 contains 10 residues. The CDR3 loop reads CSVYRETCYF. In DNA, the CDR3 is TGCAGCGTTTACAGGGAGACCTGCTACTTC.

The chain is built from TRBV7-2 and TRBJ2-2, with a weak D call TRBD1 (6 bases). Trimming shortened V by 4 bases and J by 7 bases, and 16 bases separated the two germline ends. In germline, CDR1 is SGHTA, CDR2 FQGNSA. The CDR3 has 15 amino acids. This CDR3 reads CASSSVGGENGELFF. CDR3 coding DNA: TGTGCCAGCAGCTCAGTTGGGGGCGAGAACGGGGAGCTGTTTTTT.

The gene calls are TRBV5-4 and TRBJ2-3; a possible D gene is TRBD1 (5 bases). This CDR3 comprises 17 residues. V was cut by 1 base and J by 2 bases, with 17 bases left in between. Germline V gives CDR1 SGHNT, CDR2 YYREEE (reference sequence). The CDR3 nucleotides are TGTGCCAGCAGCTTGTTTGGGGCCGCAATCCCCACAGATACGCAGTATTTT. This gives the protein CASSLFGAAIPTDTQYF. Based on the CDR3 plus reference TRBV5-4 and TRBJ2-3, the full variable domain is ETGVTQSPTHLIKTRGQQVTLRCSSQSGHNTVSWYQQALGQGPQFIFQYYREEENGRGNFPPRFSGLQFPNYSSELNVNALELDDSALYLCASSLFGAAIPTDTQYFGPGTRLTVL.

This clone was picked up a small number of times. The rearrangement uses TRBV27 and TRBJ2-5; D perhaps matches TRBD1 (6 bases). The CDR3 has 12 residues. Trimming removed 7 bases from V and 5 bases from J, with 11 bases in between. Germline V gene data show CDR1 as MNHEY and CDR2 as SMNVEV (reference sequence). The CDR3 is CASNHQGETQYF. CDR3 coding DNA: TGTGCCAGCAATCACCAGGGGGAGACCCAGTACTTC.

This chain links TRBV29-1 with TRBJ2-3; D possibly corresponds to TRBD2 (5 bases). Germline CDR1 and CDR2: SQVTM and ANQGSEA. The CDR3 runs to 12 residues. V lost 6 bases, J lost 2 bases, and 9 bases lay in between. The CDR3 region is CSVEEYTDTQYF. In DNA, the CDR3 is TGCAGCGTGGAGGAGTACACAGATACGCAGTATTTT.

V is TRBV2 and J is TRBJ2-3; 14 nucleotides line up with TRBD2. The ends lost 8 bases at V and 5 bases at J; junction bases unmatched: 9. The germline V gene encodes CDR1 SNHLY and CDR2 FYNNEI. The CDR3 loop spans 16 amino acids. CDR3 region: CASEKTSGGAVDTQYF. Written as DNA, the CDR3 is TGTGCCAGCGAAAAGACTAGCGGGGGGGCGGTAGATACGCAGTATTTT.

V and J are TRBV27 and TRBJ2-2, with D possibly being TRBD1 (6 bases). The germline V and J ends were trimmed by 6 bases and 6 bases, with 20 bases remaining between them. The CDR3 runs to 16 residues. The germline V gene encodes CDR1 MNHEY and CDR2 SMNVEV (reference sequence). The DNA for the CDR3 is TGTGCCAGCAGCCCCAGGGGAAGTGAACACGCCGGGGAGCTGTTTTTT. Its translation is CASSPRGSEHAGELFF.

The rearrangement joins TRBV5-8 to TRBJ1-6; 7 bases are a match to TRBD1. The CDR3 covers 16 residues. V was pared by 5 bases and J by 9 bases, with 14 bases of the junction left unmatched. Per germline, CDR1 SGHTS and CDR2 YDEGEE. The CDR3 protein is CASSSETGQMGSPLHF. The DNA of the CDR3 is TGTGCCAGCAGTTCTGAAACGGGACAGATGGGTTCACCCCTCCACTTT. Looking up the rest from reference TRBV5-8 and TRBJ1-6 gives the full variable domain: EAGVTQSPTHLIKTRGQQATLRCSPISGHTSVYWYQQALGLGLQFLLWYDEGEERNRGNFPPRFSGRQFPNYSSELNVNALELEDSALYLCASSSETGQMGSPLHFGNGTRLTVT.

The chain has TRBV13 and TRBJ1-2; TRBD1 matches 7 bases. Unmatched junction bases numbered 16, after V lost 4 bases and J lost 5 bases. The CDR3 has 17 amino acids. CDR1 is PRHDT and CDR2 is FYEKMQ in the germline V gene (reference sequence). The CDR3 spells CASSSTYRDSFQYGYTF. The DNA of the CDR3 is TGTGCCAGCAGCTCCACGTATCGGGACAGTTTTCAATATGGCTACACCTTC.

The rearrangement links TRBV7-2 to TRBJ1-1; D gene uncertain. Germline values: CDR1 SGHTA, CDR2 FQGNSA. V lost 0 bases, J lost 0 bases, and 8 bases lay in between. The CDR3 is 15 amino acids. CDR3 sequence: CASSLATIMNTEAFF. The CDR3, as DNA: TGTGCCAGCAGCTTAGCGACAATAATGAACACTGAAGCTTTCTTT.

V gene TRBV28 combines with J gene TRBJ1-5, with 8 nucleotides matching TRBD1. The J segment lost 6 bases and the V segment lost 5 bases, leaving 6 bases of the junction unmatched. Germline-derived CDR1 and CDR2 are MDHEN and SYDVKM. The CDR3 loop spans 14 amino acids. Here the CDR3 DNA reads TGTGCCAGCAGTCCCGGACAGGGTGGTCAGCCCCAGCATTTT. Its translation: CASSPGQGGQPQHF.

The chain couples TRBV19 to TRBJ2-7, with TRBD2 matching 10 bases. The CDR3 contains 14 residues. Germline V gives CDR1 LNHDA, CDR2 SQIVND (reference sequence). Trimming cost V 5 bases and J 2 bases; bases outside gene matches: 3. Written as DNA, the CDR3 is TGTGCCAGTAGTCTTGGACTAGCGGCCTACGAGCAGTACTTC. This codes for CASSLGLAAYEQYF.

The chain links TRBV29-1 to TRBJ1-2; no clear D gene. This CDR3 spans 13 amino acids. With 5 bases removed from V and 1 base from J, the gap between germline ends came to 11 bases. Germline-derived CDR1 and CDR2 are SQVTM and ANQGSEA. CDR3 loop: CSVSDTFNYGYTF. The CDR3 bases are TGCAGCGTTTCTGACACTTTTAACTATGGCTACACCTTC.

V and J are TRBV19 and TRBJ1-1; no clear D gene. The CDR3 sequence is 13 residues long. Germline V CDR1 and CDR2: LNHDA, SQIVND (reference sequence). V lost 5 bases to trimming and J lost 1 base, with 8 bases between them. The DNA of the CDR3 is TGTGCCAGTAGTTTTCCCGGGAACACTGAAGCTTTCTTT. It codes for CASSFPGNTEAFF.

This clone occurred once. V usage is TRBV25-1 and J usage is TRBJ1-1; tentative D call: TRBD1 (6 bases). Germline V gives CDR1 MGHDK, CDR2 SYGVNS. The CDR3 has 13 residues. The V end was cut by 6 bases, the J end by 8 bases, with 16 bases between. This CDR3 reads CASSPLGTPEAFF. CDR3 nucleotides: TGTGCCAGCAGCCCCTTAGGGACACCGGAAGCTTTCTTT.

This clone was seen a few times. The chain recombines TRBV11-3 with TRBJ2-1; 8 nucleotides line up with TRBD2. This CDR3 is 14 amino acids long. Germline-derived CDR1 and CDR2 are SGHNT and YENEEA. Trimming took 4 bases from V and 7 from J; bases not matched to a gene: 6. CDR3 coding DNA: TGTGCCAGCAGCTACGGGGGGGCAAATAATGAGCAGTTCTTC. This gives the protein CASSYGGANNEQFF.

The rearrangement links TRBV4-3 to TRBJ1-3, with D possibly TRBD1 on 6 matching bases. V lost 2 bases to trimming and J lost 4 bases, with 12 bases between them. Per the germline V gene, CDR1 is LGHNA and CDR2 is YSLEER. The CDR3 is 15 residues long. The CDR3 here is CASSQNRVGGNTIYF. The CDR3 DNA follows: TGCGCCAGCAGCCAAAACAGGGTGGGCGGAAACACCATATATTTT.

The chain links TRBV28 to TRBJ1-2; D gene uncertain. The CDR3 loop spans 11 amino acids. CDR1 is MDHEN and CDR2 is SYDVKM in the germline V gene. V was cut by 7 bases and J by 8 bases, with 11 bases left in between. The CDR3 here is CASNSNRGYTF. CDR3 DNA: TGTGCCAGCAACTCCAATAGAGGCTACACCTTC.

This chain connects TRBV4-1 to TRBJ2-2; TRBD2 matches 12 bases. Germline trimming cut 6 bases from V and 0 bases from J; bases unmatched to any gene: 5. The CDR3 is 17 residues long. Germline V gene data show CDR1 as MGHRA and CDR2 as YSYEKL. Here the CDR3 reads CASSILAGGSNTGELFF. Written as DNA, the CDR3 is TGCGCCAGCAGTATACTAGCGGGGGGTTCGAACACCGGGGAGCTGTTTTTT.

The J gene is TRBJ2-1, the V gene TRBV6-4; 8 bases match TRBD2. The CDR3 has 15 amino acids. V lost 5 bases, J lost 6 bases, and 9 bases stayed unmatched. The germline V gene has CDR1 MRHNA and CDR2 SNTAGT. The CDR3 nucleotides read TGTGCCAGCAGTCCTGGGGAAAGCGGGGGCAATGAGCAGTTCTTC. Its protein product is CASSPGESGGNEQFF.

The V call is TRBV9, the J call TRBJ1-1; perhaps TRBD1 as D (5 bases). This CDR3 region has 14 residues. Germline CDR1 SGDLS, CDR2 YYNGEE. V lost 0 bases and J lost 6, with 12 bases in between. Written as DNA, the CDR3 is TGTGCCAGCAGCGTAGAACCGCTAGGGGCTGAAGCTTTCTTT. Protein sequence: CASSVEPLGAEAFF.

This chain connects TRBV5-1 to TRBJ2-7; 8 nucleotides agree with TRBD1. V lost 2 bases to trimming and J lost 1 base; unmatched junction nucleotides: 5. This CDR3 region has 15 residues. Germline V gene sequence: CDR1 SGHRS, CDR2 YFSETQ. The CDR3 bases are TGCGCCAGCAGCTTAGGAACAGGGGGTTCCTACGAGCAGTACTTC. It translates to CASSLGTGGSYEQYF.

J is TRBJ1-3 and V is TRBV7-8; D gene uncertain. V shed 6 bases and J shed 4 bases, with 13 bases lying between them. CDR3 length: 14 amino acids. Germline loops: CDR1 SGHVS, CDR2 FQNEAQ. This CDR3 reads CASRTGRSGNTIYF. The CDR3 nucleotides are TGTGCCAGCAGGACTGGGAGGTCCGGAAACACCATATATTTT.